The 11 T cell receptor beta chains given below trace back to one sample, sequenced in a study of post-analysis software for immune sequencing data. Antigen specificity for these receptors is unknown. Every TCR beta cDNA library bore unique molecular identifiers. One entry per CDR3 protein results from TCRdb running MiXCR on the PCR reads. This sample has hundreds of thousands of distinct CDR3 sequences, with 30% found just once. Study-level findings and limits: Comparison of patients with controls showed five TRBV segments more frequent in patients, TRBV5-6, TRBV5-1 and TRBV20-1 among them.

The source material was blood. Receptors were obtained from a girl under 18 with multiple sclerosis.

V and J are TRBV20-1 and TRBJ2-5; D may be TRBD1 or TRBD2 (5 bases each). From germline, CDR1 is DFQATT and CDR2 SNEGSKA (reference sequence). The CDR3 is made up of 14 amino acids. The V gene lost 4 bases and the J gene lost 5 bases, with 17 bases spanning the gap. The CDR3 DNA reads as TGCAGTGCTATCCTCAGGGTCGGGGAGGAGACCCAGTACTTC. This sequence encodes CSAILRVGEETQYF.

In this sample, this clonotype turned up a few times. CDR3 coding DNA: TGCAGCGTTGAACATCGGGAGACCCAGTACTTC. Its translation: CSVEHRETQYF. The V and J genes are TRBV29-1 and TRBJ2-5, with D unclear. Germline CDR1 SQVTM, CDR2 ANQGSEA. CDR3 length: 11 amino acids. With 2 bases removed from V and 5 bases from J, the gap between germline ends came to 6 bases.

Only a few counts were recorded for this clonotype. The gene calls are TRBV3-1 and TRBJ1-2; D uncertain. Looked up from germline, CDR1 is LGHDT and CDR2 is YNNKEL (reference sequence). V was shortened by 0 bases and J by 7 bases, with 6 bases between the two germline ends. This CDR3 is 12 amino acids long. The CDR3 sequence is CASSQEDGGYTF. CDR3 DNA sequence: TGTGCCAGCAGCCAAGAGGACGGTGGCTACACCTTC.

This clonotype was seen only once. The gene calls are TRBV7-2 and TRBJ2-2, with D possibly matching TRBD2 (6 bases). V was clipped by 1 base and J by 6 bases, with 15 bases between them. The germline gives CDR1 SGHTA, CDR2 FQGNSA. The CDR3 contains 16 residues. The CDR3 spells CASSLGGLLSPGELFF. The CDR3 DNA reads TGTGCCAGCAGCTTAGGGGGACTTTTAAGCCCCGGGGAGCTGTTTTTT.

V and J are TRBV9 and TRBJ2-4, with D tentatively TRBD1 (6 bases). CDR3 length: 14 residues. From germline, CDR1 is SGDLS and CDR2 YYNGEE. V was shortened by 0 bases and J by 9 bases, with 13 bases between the two germline ends. In nucleotides, the CDR3 is TGTGCCAGCAGCGTAGAGAGGGGGTTGGGCATTCAGTACTTC. Its translation: CASSVERGLGIQYF.

The chain has TRBV12-3 or TRBV12-4 and TRBJ1-2, with no clear D. The CDR3 totals 12 residues. Trimming took off 5 bases at V and 5 bases at J, with 9 bases between the two ends. The CDR3 protein is CASSNIGYGYTF. CDR3 in DNA: TGTGCCAGCAGTAACATTGGGTATGGCTACACCTTC.

The V gene is TRBV18, the J gene TRBJ2-3; D remains ambiguous. The length of the CDR3 is 14 residues. Trimming took off 6 bases at V and 0 bases at J, with 10 bases between the two ends. CDR1 is KGHSH and CDR2 is LQKENI in the germline V gene. CDR3 sequence: CASSPILSTDTQYF. The CDR3, as DNA: TGTGCCAGCTCCCCCATCCTTAGCACAGATACGCAGTATTTT.

This clonotype has more than one count but fewer than ten. The chain couples TRBV20-1 to TRBJ2-5; no clear D. V lost 3 bases, J lost 5 bases, and 13 bases lay in between. CDR1 is DFQATT and CDR2 is SNEGSKA in the germline V gene (reference sequence). The CDR3 runs to 13 residues. CDR3 coding DNA: TGCAGTGCTAGTTTAATAAACGGCGAGACCCAGTACTTC. Its translation: CSASLINGETQYF.

This clonotype appeared a few times. The V gene is TRBV20-1, the J gene TRBJ2-1, with 11 bases aligning to TRBD2. The CDR3 covers 15 residues. Germline CDR1 reads DFQATT; CDR2 reads SNEGSKA (reference sequence). J was trimmed by 6 bases and V by 3 bases; bases with no gene match: 7. DNA of the CDR3: TGCAGTGCTAGTGGAGGACTAGCGGGTCGCAATGAGCAGTTCTTC. Protein sequence: CSASGGLAGRNEQFF.

This clonotype appeared a few times. This chain links TRBV11-1 with TRBJ1-2, with 8 bases that match TRBD1. Germline CDR1 reads SGHAT; CDR2 reads FQDESV (reference sequence). This CDR3 is built from 15 residues. V shed 5 bases and J 3 bases; nucleotides not matched to a gene: 8. The chain's CDR3 is CASSPFGQGDYGYTF. Written as DNA, the CDR3 is TGTGCCAGCAGCCCGTTCGGACAGGGAGACTATGGCTACACCTTC. Looking up the rest from reference TRBV11-1 and TRBJ1-2 gives the full variable domain: EAEVAQSPRYKITEKSQAVAFWCDPISGHATLYWYRQILGQGPELLVQFQDESVVDDSQLPKDRFSAERLKGVDSTLKIQPAELGDSAMYLCASSPFGQGDYGYTFGSGTRLTVV.

There are a few counts of this clonotype. A much larger clone lies one base from this, so it may be a read error. The chain is built from TRBV12-3 or TRBV12-4 and TRBJ1-2; weak D call: TRBD1 (6 bases). Trimming left V 11 bases short and J 8 bases short, with 21 bases between. The CDR3 consists of 13 residues. CDR3 sequence reads: CARTRGRGGGYTF. DNA for the CDR3: TGTGCCCGCACACGTGGCAGGGGCGGGGGCTACACCTTC.